A selection of T cell receptor beta chains follows, all from one sample in a study of tumor and adjacent non-tumor tissue in lung cancer. TCRdb itself ran the multiplex PCR reads through MiXCR, one entry per CDR3 protein. The profile shows 220,000 or so distinct CDR3 sequences, 60% to 85% of them singletons. Sequenced input: lung tumor tissue. These TCRs come from a man between 60 and 75 years old with non-small cell lung cancer. The CDR3 runs from the conserved cysteine through the conserved F or W. The D gene is left open where the match is weak. Clone sizes are given selectively: once, few, many, or a class where the clone is expanded.

V,D,size,J,DNA,CDR3
TRBV20-1,-,-,TRBJ2-5,TGCAGTGTCAGCGGACTAATCCAAGGGACCCAGTACTTC,CSVSGLIQGTQYF
TRBV20-1,-,-,TRBJ2-1,TGCAATGCTAGGGGCGGTCGAGCCTACAACGAGCAGTTCTTC,CNARGGRAYNEQFF
TRBV5-5,TRBD2,-,TRBJ2-4,TGTGCCAGCAGCACCCAGGTGCGGGGGGGAGTAAACATTCAGCACTTC,CASSTQVRGGVNIQHF
TRBV12-3/TRBV12-4,TRBD2,-,TRBJ2-4,TGTTCCAGCAGTCCCTCCGGGGGGGGCGGGAGCATTCAGTACTTC,CSSSPSGGGGSIQYF
TRBV5-6,-,few,TRBJ1-1,TGTGCCAGCAGGAGCTTCCTTAACAGGGCCCCGAGCACTGAAGCTTTCTTT,CASRSFLNRAPSTEAFF
TRBV5-4,TRBD2,-,TRBJ2-7,TGTGCCAGCAGCCCGGGGGGGAGCGATTCCTACGAGCAGTACTTC,CASSPGGSDSYEQYF
TRBV11-3,-,-,TRBJ2-1,TGTGCCAGCAGCTTAGGGCTAGTGGGAGGCCCCCAAAACGACAATGAGCAGTTCTTC,CASSLGLVGGPQNDNEQFF
TRBV11-3,-,-,TRBJ1-2,TGTGCCAGAAGCTTAGAGGGGGATTGCTACACCTTC,CARSLEGDCYTF
TRBV11-2,-,-,TRBJ1-2,TGTGCCAGCAGGAGGCCGTTGGACTATGGCTACATCTTC,CASRRPLDYGYIF
TRBV20-1,TRBD1,few,TRBJ1-1,TGCAGTGCCAATAGGAGGACAGGGGTCACTGAAGCTTTCTTT,CSANRRTGVTEAFF
TRBV6-5,-,-,TRBJ2-3,TGTGCCAGGAGAGACAAGGACGGGGGCACAGATACGCAGTATTTT,CARRDKDGGTDTQYF
TRBV6-1,TRBD1,-,TRBJ2-7,TGTCCCAGCAAAGGGACAGGGCTCTATGAGCAGTACTTC,CPSKGTGLYEQYF
TRBV5-1,-,-,TRBJ2-5,TGCGCCAGCAGTCTTGACCCACCAGGTCAAGGTAGAGAGACCCAGTACTTC,CASSLDPPGQGRETQYF
TRBV5-5,-,-,TRBJ1-1,TGTGCCAGCAGCTTGGATGGGATACCTTCGAACACTGAGGCTTTCTTT,CASSLDGIPSNTEAFF
TRBV7-9,-,-,TRBJ2-7,TGTGCCAGCAGCTCCCCCCCCGGCGGGAAGTACTTC,CASSSPPGGKYF
TRBV11-3,-,-,TRBJ2-2,TGTGCCAGCAGCTCCCGGGGAACGGGAGCATACAGAGCCGGTGAGCTGTTTTTT,CASSSRGTGAYRAGELFF